The clone carrying this TCR beta chain has more than one count but fewer than ten. The target antigen is unknown. Study findings and constraints: Tumor memory CD4+ T cell TCR gene usage clustered with blood and lymph node memory CD4+ cells and lymph node naive CD4+ cells.

Constant-region reverse primers amplified full-length variable regions, followed by semi-nested Nested Universal Primer A PCR. TCRdb passed the 5' RACE reads through MiXCR, listing each CDR3 protein once. The sample gives approximately 23,000 distinct CDR3 sequences, roughly 33% of which show up once; roughly 2.2% is in the top ten. This CDR3 is 14 amino acids long. CDR1 and CDR2 (germline): MNHEY, SVGAGI. V lost 2 bases and J 4 bases, leaving 9 bases between the germline ends. The TCR sequence derives from a female donor with breast cancer. The sequenced material came from tumor-infiltrating naive CD4+ T cells sorted from the breast tumor. Documented subset: naive CD4+ T cells, CD4+CD45RA+CD25-. V gene TRBV6-5 combines with J gene TRBJ2-1; D remains unclear. The CDR3 nucleotides are TGTGCCAGCAGTTACGGTCCGCGGTACAATGAGCAGTTCTTC. Amino acids: CASSYGPRYNEQFF.